The present T cell receptor beta chain was sequenced within a study of shared clonotypes between healthy human individuals. Findings and caveats of the study: Naive subsets tended to show greater estimated richness than memory subsets.

Naive CD8 cells, CD45RO-negative and positively selected for CCR7, excluded terminally differentiated effector memory CD45RA+ cells. Details on this clone: The antigen is not known.

The method was immunoSEQ multiplex PCR; TCRdb's version includes in-frame clones alone and lacks a portion of them. This table has about 870,000 clones, 80% to 95% appearing once. The receptor comes from a man in his thirties or forties in good health. Sequenced input: naive CD8+ T cells sorted from blood.

CDR3 coding DNA: TGTGCCAGCAGCTCAACGACAGGGGGCACCTACGAGCAGTACTTC. Translating it yields CASSSTTGGTYEQYF. The gene calls are TRBV7-8 and TRBJ2-7; 10 bases align to TRBD1. The V gene end was trimmed by 4 bases and the J gene end by 2 bases; junction bases not matched to a gene: 5. CDR3 length equals 15 residues. The V gene's germline CDR1 is SGHVS and CDR2 FQNEAQ.